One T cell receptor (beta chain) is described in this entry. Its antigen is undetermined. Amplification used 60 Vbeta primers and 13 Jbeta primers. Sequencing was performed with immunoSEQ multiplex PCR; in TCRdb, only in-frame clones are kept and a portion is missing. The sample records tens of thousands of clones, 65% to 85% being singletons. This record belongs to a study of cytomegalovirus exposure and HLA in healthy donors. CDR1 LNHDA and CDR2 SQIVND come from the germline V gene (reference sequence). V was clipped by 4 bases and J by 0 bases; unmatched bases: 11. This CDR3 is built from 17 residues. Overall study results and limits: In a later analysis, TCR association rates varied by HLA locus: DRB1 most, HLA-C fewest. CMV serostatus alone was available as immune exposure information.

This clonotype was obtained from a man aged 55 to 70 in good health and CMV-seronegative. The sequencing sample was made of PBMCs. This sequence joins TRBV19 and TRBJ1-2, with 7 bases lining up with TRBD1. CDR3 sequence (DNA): TGTGCCAGTAGTACTTGGTCGCCGACAGGGTCTAACTATGGCTACACCTTC. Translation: CASSTWSPTGSNYGYTF.